This T cell receptor beta chain was found in a study of blood T cell repertoires in COVID-19. Study information: Sample material is recorded as cDNA or gDNA derived from T cells, B-cell-depleted T cells, or PBMCs.

With 8 bases removed from V and 0 bases from J, the gap between germline ends came to 5 bases. The CDR3 is 12 amino acids. From germline, CDR1 is MDHEN and CDR2 SYDVKM. Authors' data handling: Estimates of nucleated cell counts were drawn from the amplification of reference gene primers. Libraries were prepared by immunoSEQ multiplex PCR; TCRdb keeps only in-frame clonotypes and omits some of them. Clonal size and the V and J genes are those of that table, whereas D and trimming came from the DNA. The sample holds around 290,000 clones, 80% to 95% seen once. J is TRBJ2-1 and V is TRBV28; D gene uncertain. Sequenced sample: PBMCs or T cells enriched from blood (not recorded which). The receptor was isolated from a woman younger than 45 who had recovered from COVID-19. CDR3 protein: CASSGSYNEQFF. For the CDR3, the DNA is TGTGCCAGCTCGGGCTCCTACAATGAGCAGTTCTTC.